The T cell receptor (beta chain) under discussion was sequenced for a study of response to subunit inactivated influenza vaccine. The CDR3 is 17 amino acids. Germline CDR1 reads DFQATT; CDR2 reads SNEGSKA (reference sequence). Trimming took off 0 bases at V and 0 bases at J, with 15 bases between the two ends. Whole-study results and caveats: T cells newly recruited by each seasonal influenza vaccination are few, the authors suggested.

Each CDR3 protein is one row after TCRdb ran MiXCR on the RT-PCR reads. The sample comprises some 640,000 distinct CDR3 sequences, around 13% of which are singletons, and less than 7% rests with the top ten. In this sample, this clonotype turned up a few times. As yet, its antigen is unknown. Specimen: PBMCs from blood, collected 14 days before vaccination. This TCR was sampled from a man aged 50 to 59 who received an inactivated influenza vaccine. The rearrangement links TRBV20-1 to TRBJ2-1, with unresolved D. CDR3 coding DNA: TGCAGTGCTAGAGATCCGCTCTACTTGAGCTCCTACAATGAGCAGTTCTTC. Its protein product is CSARDPLYLSSYNEQFF.